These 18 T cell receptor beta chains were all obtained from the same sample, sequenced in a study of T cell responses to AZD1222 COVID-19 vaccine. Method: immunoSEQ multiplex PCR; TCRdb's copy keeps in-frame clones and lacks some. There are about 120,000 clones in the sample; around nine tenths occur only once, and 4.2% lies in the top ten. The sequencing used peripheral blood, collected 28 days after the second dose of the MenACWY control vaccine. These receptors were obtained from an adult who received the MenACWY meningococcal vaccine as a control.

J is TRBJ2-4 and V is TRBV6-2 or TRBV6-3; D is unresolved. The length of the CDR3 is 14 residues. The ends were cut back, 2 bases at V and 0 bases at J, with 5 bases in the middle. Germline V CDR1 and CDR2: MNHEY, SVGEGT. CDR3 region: CASSYGIAKNIQYF. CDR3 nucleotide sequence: TGTGCCAGCAGTTACGGGATAGCCAAAAACATTCAGTACTTC.

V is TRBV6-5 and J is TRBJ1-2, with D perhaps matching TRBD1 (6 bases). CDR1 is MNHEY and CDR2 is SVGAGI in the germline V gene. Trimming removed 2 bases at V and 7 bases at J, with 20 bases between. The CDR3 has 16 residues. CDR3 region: CASSYIHIGGGGGYTF. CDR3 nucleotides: TGTGCCAGCAGTTACATCCATATTGGGGGGGGCGGTGGCTACACCTTC.

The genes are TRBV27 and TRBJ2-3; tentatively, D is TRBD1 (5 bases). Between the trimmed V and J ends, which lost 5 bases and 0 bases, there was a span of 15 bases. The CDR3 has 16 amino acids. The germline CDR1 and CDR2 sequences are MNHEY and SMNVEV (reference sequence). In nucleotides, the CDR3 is TGTGCCAGCAGTGCCGACAGCTTCTTGAGCACAGATACGCAGTATTTT. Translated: CASSADSFLSTDTQYF.

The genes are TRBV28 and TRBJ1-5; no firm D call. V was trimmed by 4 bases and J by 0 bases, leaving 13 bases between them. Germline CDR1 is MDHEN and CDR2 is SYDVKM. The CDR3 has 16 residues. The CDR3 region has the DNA TGTGCCAGCAGTTATCCGCCGCCATATAGCAATCAGCCCCAGCATTTT. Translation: CASSYPPPYSNQPQHF. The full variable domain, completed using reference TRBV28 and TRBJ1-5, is DVKVTQSSRYLVKRTGEKVFLECVQDMDHENMFWYRQDPGLGLRLIYFSYDVKMKEKGDIPEGYSVSREKKERFSLILESASTNQTSMYLCASSYPPPYSNQPQHFGDGTRLSIL.

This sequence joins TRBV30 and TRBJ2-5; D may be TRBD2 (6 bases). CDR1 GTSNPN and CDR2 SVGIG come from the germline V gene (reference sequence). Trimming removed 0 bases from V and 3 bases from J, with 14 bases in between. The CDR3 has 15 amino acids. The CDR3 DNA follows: TGTGCCTGGAGTGTAGGCGGGATAGGGAAAGAGACCCAGTACTTC. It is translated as CAWSVGGIGKETQYF.

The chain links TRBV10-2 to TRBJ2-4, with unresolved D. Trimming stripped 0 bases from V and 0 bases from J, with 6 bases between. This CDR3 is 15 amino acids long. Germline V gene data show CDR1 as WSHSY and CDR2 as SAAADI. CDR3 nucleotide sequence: TGCGCCAGCAGTGAGTCCAGCCTAGCCAAAAACATTCAGTACTTC. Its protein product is CASSESSLAKNIQYF.

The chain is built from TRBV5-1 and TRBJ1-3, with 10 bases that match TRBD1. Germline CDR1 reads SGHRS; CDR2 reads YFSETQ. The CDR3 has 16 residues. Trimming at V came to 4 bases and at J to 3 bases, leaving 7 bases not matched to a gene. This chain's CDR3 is CASSTAGTGVGNTIYF. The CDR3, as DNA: TGCGCCAGCAGCACCGCCGGGACAGGGGTTGGAAACACCATATATTTT.

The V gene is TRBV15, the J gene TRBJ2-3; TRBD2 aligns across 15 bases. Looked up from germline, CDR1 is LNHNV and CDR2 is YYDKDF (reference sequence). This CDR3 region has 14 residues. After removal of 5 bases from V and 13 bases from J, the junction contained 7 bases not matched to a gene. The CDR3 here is CATSAGLAGGPEYF. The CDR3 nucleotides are TGTGCCACCAGCGCCGGACTAGCGGGGGGGCCGGAGTATTTT.

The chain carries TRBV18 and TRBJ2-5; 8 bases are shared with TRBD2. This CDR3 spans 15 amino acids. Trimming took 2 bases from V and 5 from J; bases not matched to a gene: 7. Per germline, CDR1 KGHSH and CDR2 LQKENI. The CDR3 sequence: CASSPYKRESETQYF. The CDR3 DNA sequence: TGTGCCAGCTCACCATATAAGCGGGAGTCGGAGACCCAGTACTTC. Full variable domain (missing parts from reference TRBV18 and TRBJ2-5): NAGVMQNPRHLVRRRGQEARLRCSPMKGHSHVYWYRQLPEEGLKFMVYLQKENIIDESGMPKERFSAEFPKEGPSILRIQQVVRGDSAAYFCASSPYKRESETQYFGPGTRLLVL.

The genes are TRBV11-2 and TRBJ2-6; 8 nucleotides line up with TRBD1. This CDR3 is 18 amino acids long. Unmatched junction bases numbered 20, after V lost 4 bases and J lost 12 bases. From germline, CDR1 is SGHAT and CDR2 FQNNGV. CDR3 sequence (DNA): TGTGCCAGCAGCTGGGGGGCAGCCGGGACAGGCGGTCTTTCCGTCCTGACTTTC. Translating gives CASSWGAAGTGGLSVLTF.

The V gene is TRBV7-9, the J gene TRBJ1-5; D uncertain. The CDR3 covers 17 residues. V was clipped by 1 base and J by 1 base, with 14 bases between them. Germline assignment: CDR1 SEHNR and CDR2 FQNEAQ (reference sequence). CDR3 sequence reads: CASSLEGRVSSNQPQHF. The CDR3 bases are TGTGCCAGCAGCTTAGAAGGTCGGGTTTCGAGCAATCAGCCCCAGCATTTT.

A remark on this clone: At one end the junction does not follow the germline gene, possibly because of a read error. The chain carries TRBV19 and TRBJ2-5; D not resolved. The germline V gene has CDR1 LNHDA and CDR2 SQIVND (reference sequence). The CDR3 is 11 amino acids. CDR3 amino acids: CASSMMETQHF. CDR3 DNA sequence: TGTGCCAGTAGTATGATGGAGACCCAGCACTTC.

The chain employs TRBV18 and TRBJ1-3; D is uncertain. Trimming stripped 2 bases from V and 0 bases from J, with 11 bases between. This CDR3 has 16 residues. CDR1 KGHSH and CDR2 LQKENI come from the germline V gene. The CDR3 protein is CASSPSSALSGNTIYF. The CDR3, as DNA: TGTGCCAGCTCACCATCGTCAGCTCTCTCTGGAAACACCATATATTTT.

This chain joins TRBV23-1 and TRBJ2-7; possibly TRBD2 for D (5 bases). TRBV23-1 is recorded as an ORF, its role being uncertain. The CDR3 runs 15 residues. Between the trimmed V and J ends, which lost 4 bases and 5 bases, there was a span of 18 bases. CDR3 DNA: TGCGCCAGCAGTCCCCTCGGCGGACTCTTCGACGAGCAGTACTTC. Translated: CASSPLGGLFDEQYF.

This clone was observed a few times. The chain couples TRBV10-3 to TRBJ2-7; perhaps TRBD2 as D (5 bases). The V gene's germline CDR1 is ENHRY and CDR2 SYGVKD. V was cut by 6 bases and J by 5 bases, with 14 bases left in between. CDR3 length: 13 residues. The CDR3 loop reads CAISDNPGDEQYV. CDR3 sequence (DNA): TGTGCCATCAGCGATAACCCCGGGGACGAGCAGTACGTC.

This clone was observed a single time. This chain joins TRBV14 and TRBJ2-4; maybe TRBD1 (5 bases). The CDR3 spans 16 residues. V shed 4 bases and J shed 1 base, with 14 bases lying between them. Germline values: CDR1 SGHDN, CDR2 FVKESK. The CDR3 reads CASSRDSSMAKNIQYF. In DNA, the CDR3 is TGTGCCAGCAGCCGAGACAGTAGTATGGCCAAAAACATTCAGTACTTC.

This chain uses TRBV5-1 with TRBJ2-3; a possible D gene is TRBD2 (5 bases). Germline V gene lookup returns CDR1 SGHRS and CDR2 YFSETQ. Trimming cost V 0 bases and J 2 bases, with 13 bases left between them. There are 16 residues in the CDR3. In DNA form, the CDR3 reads TGCGCCAGCAGCTTGGACAGCCGGGGAATCACAGATACGCAGTATTTT. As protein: CASSLDSRGITDTQYF.

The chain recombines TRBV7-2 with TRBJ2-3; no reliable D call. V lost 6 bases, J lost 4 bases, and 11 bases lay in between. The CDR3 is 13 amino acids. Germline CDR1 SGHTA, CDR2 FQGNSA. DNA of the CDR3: TGTGCCAGCAGTCCAGGTCTGGCAGATACGCAGTATTTT. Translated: CASSPGLADTQYF.